This T cell receptor (beta chain) was recorded in a study of cytomegalovirus exposure and HLA in healthy donors. There were likely unrecorded immune exposures, though donors were nominally healthy when sampled. Researchers ran the PCR with 60 Vbeta and 13 Jbeta primers. The assay was immunoSEQ multiplex PCR, and TCRdb's table has in-frame clones only and misses some. The data hold roughly 130,000 clones, with around four fifths observed a single time. The origin of this receptor is a male donor in good health and CMV-seropositive. Sample: PBMCs.

The CDR3 protein is CASINRGGTEAFF. CDR3 DNA sequence: TGTGCCAGTATTAACAGGGGGGGCACTGAAGCTTTCTTT. The chain is built from TRBV19 and TRBJ1-1, with 8 bases identical to TRBD1. V shed 7 bases and J 4 bases; nucleotides not matched to a gene: 5. Germline V gene sequence: CDR1 LNHDA, CDR2 SQIVND (reference sequence). This CDR3 contains 13 residues.